This TCR beta chain was sequenced for a study of T-cell reconstitution after alpha-beta-depleted transplantation in children. This clonotype was seen at least ten times. The CDR3 loop spans 14 amino acids. Germline V gene sequence: CDR1 SGHRS, CDR2 YFSETQ. The ends were cut back, 2 bases at V and 0 bases at J, with 3 bases in the middle. Unique molecular identifiers were used to barcode this TCRbeta library. TCRdb analysed the PCR reads with MiXCR anew, one entry per CDR3 protein. The table includes fewer than 550,000 distinct CDR3 sequences, about a tenth detected once. The chain combines TRBV5-1 with TRBJ2-6; D gene uncertain. This receptor was obtained from a human donor who donated a stem cell graft to a child with acute myeloid leukemia. The material was PBMCs from the stem cell graft donor, obtained from the stem cell graft. The CDR3 loop is CASSFDSGANVLTF. In nucleotides, the CDR3 is TGCGCCAGCAGCTTCGACTCTGGGGCCAACGTCCTGACTTTC. Full variable domain (outside the CDR3, taken from reference TRBV5-1 and TRBJ2-6): KAGVTQTPRYLIKTRGQQVTLSCSPISGHRSVSWYQQTPGQGLQFLFEYFSETQRNKGNFPGRFSGRQFSNSRSEMNVSTLELGDSALYLCASSFDSGANVLTFGAGSRLTVL.